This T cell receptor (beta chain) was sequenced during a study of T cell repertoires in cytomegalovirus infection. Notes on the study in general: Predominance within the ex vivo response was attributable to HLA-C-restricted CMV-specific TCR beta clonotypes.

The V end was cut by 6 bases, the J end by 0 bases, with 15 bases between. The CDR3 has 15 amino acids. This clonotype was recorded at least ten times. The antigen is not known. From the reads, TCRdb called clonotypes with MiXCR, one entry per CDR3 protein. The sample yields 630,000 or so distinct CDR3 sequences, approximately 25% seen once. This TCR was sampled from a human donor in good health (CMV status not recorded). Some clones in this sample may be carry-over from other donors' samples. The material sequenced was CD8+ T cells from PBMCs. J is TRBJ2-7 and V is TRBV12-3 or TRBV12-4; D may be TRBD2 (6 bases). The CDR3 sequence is CASSARKEGSYEQYF. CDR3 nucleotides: TGTGCCAGCAGCGCACGGAAGGAGGGCTCCTACGAGCAGTACTTC.